These T cell receptor beta chains were read from a single sample in a study of T cells in Graves' hyperthyroidism and ophthalmopathy. MiXCR, applied by TCRdb to the multiplex PCR reads, yields one record per CDR3 protein. Of approximately 400,000 distinct CDR3 sequences detected, around 14% appear once; the ten largest clones hold roughly 15%. Input material: blood. The receptors originated from a young woman with Graves' hyperthyroidism. The CDR3 runs from the conserved cysteine through the conserved F or W. Clone size is shown for a subset of rows, as once, few, many or a class of expanded clone.

TRBJ2-3 | many | TRBV20-1 | CSAFSRQGADTQYF
TRBJ2-4 | - | TRBV2 | CASSELRAKNIQYF
TRBJ2-1 | many | TRBV12-3/TRBV12-4 | CASSDQAAREQFF
TRBJ2-7 | many | TRBV15 | CATSTHNGLTYEQYF
TRBJ2-1 | many | TRBV5-1 | CASSSLSGITYNEQFF
TRBJ2-7 | many | TRBV7-2 | CASGMPTRYGTGGSYEQYF
TRBJ1-2 | many | TRBV6-6 | CASSYSMSSVYGYTF
TRBJ1-2 | - | TRBV6-2/TRBV6-3 | CASSQTGVPYGYTF
TRBJ1-2 | many | TRBV12-3/TRBV12-4 | CASSFTGARNYGYTF
TRBJ2-2 | - | TRBV12-5 | CAPSSGDTGELFF
TRBJ2-7 | few | TRBV7-9 | CASSLLAGDYEQYF
TRBJ2-3 | - | TRBV9 | CASSGDRLADTQYF
TRBJ2-1 | - | TRBV24-1 | CATSDLLPGSGIHEQFF
TRBJ2-1 | - | TRBV28 | CASSSPGRVFGEQFF
TRBJ2-5 | many | TRBV12-3/TRBV12-4 | CASSLARGRETQYF
TRBJ2-7 | few | TRBV29-1 | CSVESPGYEQYF
TRBJ2-1 | many | TRBV5-1 | CASGWTGNEQFF
TRBJ1-1 | - | TRBV27 | CASRPYRVLNTKAFF
TRBJ2-3 | few | TRBV10-3 | CAIHGGDTDTQYF
TRBJ1-5 | - | TRBV10-3 | CATTQADNQPQHF
TRBJ1-4 | many | TRBV20-1 | CSASVVGASLNEKLFF
TRBJ1-1 | many | TRBV7-9 | CASSYDAGLTEAFF
TRBJ1-4 | - | TRBV6-1 | CASSALRTNEKLFF
TRBJ2-7 | many | TRBV3-1 | CASSQEGRGREYF
TRBJ2-1 | - | TRBV20-1 | CSARDKRAGVMNNEQFF
TRBJ2-1 | many | TRBV7-2 | CASSRDRVGGNEQFF
TRBJ2-1 | many | TRBV20-1 | CSAHSGVSYNEQFF
TRBJ2-2 | many | TRBV3-1 | CASSQDSTGELFF
TRBJ2-7 | - | TRBV6-2/TRBV6-3 | CASSYSYQARRDSYEQYF
TRBJ2-6 | few | TRBV7-2 | CASYSSSGANVLTF
TRBJ2-3 | few | TRBV11-3 | CASSSSPGLGADTQYF
TRBJ2-6 | few | TRBV7-9 | CASSPRPIPNSRDRYSGANVLTF
TRBJ2-5 | - | TRBV20-1 | CSARPGTAVETQYF
TRBJ1-1 | many | TRBV6-1 | CASSAQGRTEAFF
TRBJ2-7 | few | TRBV20-1 | CSASSTNSGRAYEQYF
TRBJ1-2 | once | TRBV11-2 | CASRAGTGVLYGYTF
TRBJ1-3 | - | TRBV10-3 | CAIRTGPNTIYF
TRBJ2-1 | many | TRBV2 | CASSEGTEWIDSYNEQFF
TRBJ2-1 | many | TRBV7-6 | CASSMWTGGSYNEQFF
TRBJ1-6 | many | TRBV2 | CASRTGVGSPLHF
TRBJ2-1 | - | TRBV6-2/TRBV6-3 | CASGGALQNEQFF
TRBJ2-2 | many | TRBV7-2 | CASSLGFLARELFF
TRBJ2-7 | many | TRBV20-1 | CSASLSEQYF
TRBJ2-1 | many | TRBV18 | CASSPRTGIHEQFF
TRBJ2-3 | many | TRBV18 | CASSPLARQATDTQYF
TRBJ2-3 | - | TRBV5-1 | CASSMTVGTDTQYF
TRBJ2-7 | many | TRBV5-1 | CASSLAPDTDYEQYF
TRBJ1-5 | many | TRBV10-3 | CAISESAEINQPQHF
TRBJ1-5 | many | TRBV7-2 | CASSLGVSNQPQHF
TRBJ2-7 | - | TRBV5-6 | CASSLGPGQGGYEQYF
TRBJ2-1 | many | TRBV6-6 | CASSYSVVAGWYNEQFF